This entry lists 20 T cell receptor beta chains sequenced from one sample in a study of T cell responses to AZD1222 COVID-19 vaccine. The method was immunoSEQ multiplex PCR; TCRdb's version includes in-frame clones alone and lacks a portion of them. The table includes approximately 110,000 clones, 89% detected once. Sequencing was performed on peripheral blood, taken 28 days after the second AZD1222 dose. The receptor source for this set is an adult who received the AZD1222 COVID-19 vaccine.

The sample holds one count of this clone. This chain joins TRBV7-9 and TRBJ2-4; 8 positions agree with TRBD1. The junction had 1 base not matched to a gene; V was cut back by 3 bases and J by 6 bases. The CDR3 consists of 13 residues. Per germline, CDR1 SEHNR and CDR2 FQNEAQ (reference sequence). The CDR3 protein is CASSLTGVNIQYF. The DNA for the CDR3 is TGTGCCAGCAGCTTGACAGGGGTAAACATTCAGTACTTC.

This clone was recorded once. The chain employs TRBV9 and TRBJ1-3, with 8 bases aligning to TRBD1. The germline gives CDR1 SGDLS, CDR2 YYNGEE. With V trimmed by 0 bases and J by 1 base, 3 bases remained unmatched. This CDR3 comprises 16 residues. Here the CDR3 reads CASSVVGQVSGNTIYF. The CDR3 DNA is TGTGCCAGCAGCGTAGTGGGACAGGTATCTGGAAACACCATATATTTT.

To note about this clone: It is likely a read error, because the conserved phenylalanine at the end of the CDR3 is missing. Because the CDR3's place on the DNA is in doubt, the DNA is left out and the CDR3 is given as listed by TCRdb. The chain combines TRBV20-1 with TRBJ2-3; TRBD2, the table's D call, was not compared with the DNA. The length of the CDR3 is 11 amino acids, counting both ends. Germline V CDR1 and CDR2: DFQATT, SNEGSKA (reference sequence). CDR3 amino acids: CSARVGSRGAV.

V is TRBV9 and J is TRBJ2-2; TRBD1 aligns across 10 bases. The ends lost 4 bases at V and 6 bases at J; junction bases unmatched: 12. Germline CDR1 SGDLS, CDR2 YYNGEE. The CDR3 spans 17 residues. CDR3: CASSTPRDRGIPGELFF. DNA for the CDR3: TGTGCCAGCAGCACCCCCCGGGACAGGGGAATTCCCGGGGAGCTGTTTTTT.

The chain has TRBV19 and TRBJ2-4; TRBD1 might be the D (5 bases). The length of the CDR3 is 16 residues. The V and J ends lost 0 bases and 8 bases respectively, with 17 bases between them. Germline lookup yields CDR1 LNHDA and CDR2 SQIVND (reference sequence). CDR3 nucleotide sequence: TGTGCCAGTAGTATAGAAGGGGTAACCCCTGGATACATTCAGTACTTC. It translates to CASSIEGVTPGYIQYF.

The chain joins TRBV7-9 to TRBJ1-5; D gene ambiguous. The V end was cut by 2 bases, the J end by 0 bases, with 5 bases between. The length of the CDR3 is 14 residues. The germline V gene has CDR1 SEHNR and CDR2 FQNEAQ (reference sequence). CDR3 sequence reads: CASSLSVSNQPQHF. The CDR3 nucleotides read TGTGCCAGCAGCTTAAGCGTTAGCAATCAGCCCCAGCATTTT. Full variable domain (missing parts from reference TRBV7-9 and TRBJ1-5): DTGVSQNPRHKITKRGQNVTFRCDPISEHNRLYWYRQTLGQGPEFLTYFQNEAQLEKSRLLSDRFSAERPKGSFSTLEIQRTEQGDSAMYLCASSLSVSNQPQHFGDGTRLSIL.

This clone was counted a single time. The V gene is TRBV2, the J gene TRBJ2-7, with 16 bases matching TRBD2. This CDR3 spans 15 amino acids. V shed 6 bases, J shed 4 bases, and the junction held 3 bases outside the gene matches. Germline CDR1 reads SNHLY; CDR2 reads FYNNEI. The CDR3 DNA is TGTGCCAGCAGGCCGGGACTAGCGGGAGGGTACGAGCAGTACTTC. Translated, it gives CASRPGLAGGYEQYF.

CDR3 protein: CASSLQGFTGLTSTDTQYF. Written as DNA, the CDR3 is TGTGCCAGCAGCTTACAGGGTTTCACCGGCTTAACTAGCACAGATACGCAGTATTTT. The V gene is TRBV9, the J gene TRBJ2-3; TRBD1 might be the D (6 bases). With 4 bases removed from V and 0 bases from J, the gap between germline ends came to 24 bases. The CDR3 contains 19 residues. The germline V gene has CDR1 SGDLS and CDR2 YYNGEE.

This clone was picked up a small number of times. CDR3 coding DNA: TGTGCCAGCAGCTTAGGCCGCGCTACCCCTGAGGGAGGCTACACCTTC. It specifies CASSLGRATPEGGYTF. The chain couples TRBV7-2 to TRBJ1-2; no firm D call. This CDR3 has 16 amino acids. V was cut by 1 base and J by 8 bases, with 20 bases left in between. Germline CDR1 SGHTA, CDR2 FQGNSA.

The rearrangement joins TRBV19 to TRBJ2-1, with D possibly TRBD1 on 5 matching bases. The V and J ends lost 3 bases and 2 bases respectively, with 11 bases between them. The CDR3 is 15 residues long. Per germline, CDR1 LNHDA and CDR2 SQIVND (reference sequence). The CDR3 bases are TGTGCCAGTAGTATGGGCGACAGAACCTACAATGAGCAGTTCTTC. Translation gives CASSMGDRTYNEQFF.

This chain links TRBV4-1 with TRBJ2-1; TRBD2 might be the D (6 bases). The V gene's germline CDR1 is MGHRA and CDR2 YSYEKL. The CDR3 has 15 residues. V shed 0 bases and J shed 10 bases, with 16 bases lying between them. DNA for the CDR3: TGCGCCAGCAGCCAAGAGGGGGGACTCCCGCTGGAGCAGTTCTTC. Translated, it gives CASSQEGGLPLEQFF.

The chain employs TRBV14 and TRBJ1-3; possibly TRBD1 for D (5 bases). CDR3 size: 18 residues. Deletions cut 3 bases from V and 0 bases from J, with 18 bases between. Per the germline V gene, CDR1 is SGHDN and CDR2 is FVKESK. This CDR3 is CASSHFGAVTDSGNTIYF. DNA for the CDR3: TGTGCCAGCAGCCACTTCGGGGCAGTAACCGACTCTGGAAACACCATATATTTT.

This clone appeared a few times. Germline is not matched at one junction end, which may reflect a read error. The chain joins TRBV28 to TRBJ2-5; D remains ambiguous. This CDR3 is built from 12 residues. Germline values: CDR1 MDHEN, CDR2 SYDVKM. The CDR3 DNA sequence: TGTGCCAGCAGACGGATCCAAGGGACCCAGTACTTC. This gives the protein CASRRIQGTQYF.

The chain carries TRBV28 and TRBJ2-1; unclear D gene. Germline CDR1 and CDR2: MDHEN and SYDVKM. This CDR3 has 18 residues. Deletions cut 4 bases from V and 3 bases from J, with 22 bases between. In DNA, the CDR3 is TGTGCCAGCAGTTCCCTTACCCTCCACCCCGAATACTACAATGAGCAGTTCTTC. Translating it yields CASSSLTLHPEYYNEQFF.

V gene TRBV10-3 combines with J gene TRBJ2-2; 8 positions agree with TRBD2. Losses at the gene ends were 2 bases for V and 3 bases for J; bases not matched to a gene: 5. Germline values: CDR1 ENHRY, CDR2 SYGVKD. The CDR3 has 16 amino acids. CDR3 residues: CAISEPREGDTGELFF. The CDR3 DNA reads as TGTGCCATCAGTGAGCCTCGGGAGGGGGACACCGGGGAGCTGTTTTTT.

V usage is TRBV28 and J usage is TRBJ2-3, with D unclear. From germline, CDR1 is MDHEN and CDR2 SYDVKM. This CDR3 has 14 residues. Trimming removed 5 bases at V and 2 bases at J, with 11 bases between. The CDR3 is CASSPPRNTDTQYF. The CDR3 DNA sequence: TGTGCCAGCAGTCCACCTAGAAACACAGATACGCAGTATTTT.

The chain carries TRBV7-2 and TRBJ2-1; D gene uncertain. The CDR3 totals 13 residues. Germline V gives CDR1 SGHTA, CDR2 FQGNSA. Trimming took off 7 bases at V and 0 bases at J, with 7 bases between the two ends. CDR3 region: CASNPSSYNEQFF. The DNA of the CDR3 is TGTGCCAGCAACCCGAGCTCCTACAATGAGCAGTTCTTC.

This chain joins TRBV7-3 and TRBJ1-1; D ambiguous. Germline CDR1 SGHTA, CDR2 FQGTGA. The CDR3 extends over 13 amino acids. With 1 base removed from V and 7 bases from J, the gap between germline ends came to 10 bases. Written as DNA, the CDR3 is TGTGCCAGCAGCTTAAATCGCGGCTATGAAGCTTTCTTT. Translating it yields CASSLNRGYEAFF.

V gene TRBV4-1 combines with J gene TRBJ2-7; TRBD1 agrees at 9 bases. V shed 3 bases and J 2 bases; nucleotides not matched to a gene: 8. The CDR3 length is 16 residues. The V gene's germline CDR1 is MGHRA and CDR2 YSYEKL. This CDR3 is CASSQVTGGITYEQYF. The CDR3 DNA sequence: TGCGCCAGCAGCCAGGTGACAGGGGGGATTACCTACGAGCAGTACTTC.

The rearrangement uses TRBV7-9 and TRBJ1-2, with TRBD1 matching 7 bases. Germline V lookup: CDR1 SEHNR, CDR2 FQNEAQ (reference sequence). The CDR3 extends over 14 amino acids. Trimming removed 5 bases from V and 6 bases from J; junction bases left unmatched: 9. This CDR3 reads CASSRQGFGHGYTF. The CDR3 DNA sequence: TGTGCCAGCAGCCGACAGGGATTCGGTCATGGCTACACCTTC.